This is a list of T cell receptor beta chains from one sample in a study of vaccination and CD4 T cells after COVID-19. For these TCRs, the target antigens are not known. TCRdb reprocessed the PCR reads with MiXCR, giving one entry per CDR3 protein. The data contain some 21,000 distinct CDR3 sequences, 35% to 40% of them singletons. The sample here was CD4+ T cells from blood, cultured in vitro, taken before SARS-CoV-2 vaccination. Source of these receptors: a human donor who had recovered from COVID-19. Each CDR3 is given without its conserved first and last residue. Where a row states a size, it is once, few, many or the class of an expanded clone; other rows omit it.

j_call v_call clone_size cdr3_aa
TRBJ1-5 TRBV20-1 few SASRGSPQPQH
TRBJ2-1 TRBV2 NA ASSGSGSFYNEQF
TRBJ2-6 TRBV6-1 few ASSTSSGANVLT
TRBJ1-1 TRBV19 few ASSTPGGDTEAF
TRBJ2-1 TRBV7-9 NA ASTKTGSVNEQF
TRBJ2-7 TRBV11-3 few ASSLGGTSGEQY
TRBJ2-5 TRBV11-3 NA ASGPVLETQY
TRBJ2-5 TRBV7-9 NA ASSSDYPETQY
TRBJ2-5 TRBV9 NA ASSVGVSQETQY
TRBJ1-5 TRBV2 few ASKGGGQASNQPQH
TRBJ2-1 TRBV29-1 NA SGTLVTHEQF
TRBJ1-2 TRBV5-5 once ASSLASNYGYT
TRBJ1-1 TRBV7-8 few ASSFPDKTEAF
TRBJ2-6 TRBV19 NA ASNTRGAFTHSGANVLT
TRBJ1-4 TRBV19 NA ASSIGSGGAGDEKLF
TRBJ2-2 TRBV7-2 NA ASSRTGVNTGELF
TRBJ1-5 TRBV6-5 few ASSYSSQAINQPQH
TRBJ2-7 TRBV2 NA ASSEILEQY
TRBJ2-4 TRBV12-3/TRBV12-4 NA ASTTLTKNIQY
TRBJ2-5 TRBV5-4 few ASSLDLAGGPSQETQY
TRBJ2-5 TRBV28 NA ASSLYSLTGAETQY
TRBJ1-5 TRBV6-5 NA ASSFRVGSQPQH
TRBJ2-1 TRBV12-3/TRBV12-4 NA ASSLFGQGEF
TRBJ2-7 TRBV27 NA ASSLFARDDRSYEQY
TRBJ1-2 TRBV6-1 few ASSTTGTGGSLYGYT
TRBJ1-6 TRBV20-1 few SARDQGRNSPLH
TRBJ1-5 TRBV7-2 NA ASSSRGTPQH
TRBJ2-3 TRBV5-1 once ASSLGATELIHTQY
TRBJ2-1 TRBV7-2 NA ASSFSGGAQNEQF
TRBJ1-1 TRBV11-1 NA ASRSAGGMNTEAF
TRBJ2-1 TRBV4-3 NA ASSLGRGSSYNEQF
TRBJ1-1 TRBV6-1 few ASSRDRVNNAF
TRBJ1-5 TRBV5-5 NA ASSLGPGSNQPQH
TRBJ2-1 TRBV10-2 NA ASSGLAGAGNEQF
TRBJ1-6 TRBV10-1 NA ASSRDPESPLH
TRBJ1-6 TRBV6-1 NA ASSHRGGGNSPLH
TRBJ1-6 TRBV7-9 NA ASSLLSLNSPLH
TRBJ1-2 TRBV19 NA ASSRVDNGYT
TRBJ2-7 TRBV28 NA ASNEVTGAFYEQY
TRBJ2-4 TRBV19 few ASSSHDRAAKNIQY
TRBJ1-5 TRBV11-2 few ASSRTGDQPQH
TRBJ1-2 TRBV27 few ASSSLGTEIYT
TRBJ1-5 TRBV6-2/TRBV6-3 few ASSPLGTVSNQPQH
TRBJ2-7 TRBV2 once ASTLGLAGEQY
TRBJ2-2 TRBV4-3 NA ASSQGQVLNTGELF
TRBJ1-1 TRBV6-1 NA ASRHRVQGNTEAF
TRBJ2-3 TRBV7-2 NA ASSLVTNTDTQY
TRBJ2-3 TRBV4-2 NA ASSQAGTGVTDTQY
TRBJ2-7 TRBV12-3/TRBV12-4 NA ASSLSMTAYEQY
TRBJ2-7 TRBV25-1 NA ASSRPGSSYEQY
TRBJ2-1 TRBV24-1 few ATSDPGTEFHNEQF